A selection of T cell receptor beta chains follows, all from one sample in a study of human T cells and chemical hapten exposure. TCRdb re-derived calls from the RACE reads in MiXCR, one entry per CDR3 protein. The profile shows more than 75,000 distinct CDR3 sequences, over 6.5% of them singletons. The specimen sequenced was whole blood. Receptor source: a male donor in good health. Some clones in this sample may be carry-over from other donors' samples. The conserved cysteine and the conserved F or W are not part of the CDR3 here. Clone size appears in some rows only: once, few, many, or a class for an expanded clone.

J | size | V | CDR3
TRBJ2-4 | - | TRBV7-2 | ASSLGRDAKNIQY
TRBJ2-4 | few | TRBV15 | ATSRVTLDRKNIQY
TRBJ1-4 | many | TRBV18 | ASSPGDNEKLF
TRBJ2-4 | few | TRBV29-1 | SVELLAKNIQY
TRBJ2-5 | few | TRBV5-1 | ASSPGLGRGGAETQY
TRBJ2-3 | few | TRBV3-1 | ASSQSGGRGGDTQY
TRBJ2-7 | few | TRBV6-6 | ASSYLSSGYEQY
TRBJ2-3 | many | TRBV5-1 | ASSLETSTDTQY
TRBJ2-7 | - | TRBV7-9 | ASSQGTAYEQY
TRBJ1-5 | - | TRBV20-1 | SAGKGQGFSSNQPQH
TRBJ2-7 | few | TRBV7-9 | ASSPVWDRPPYEQY
TRBJ2-2 | many | TRBV5-1 | ASSPADLNTGELF
TRBJ2-7 | - | TRBV20-1 | SAKSRGGYEQY
TRBJ2-3 | - | TRBV6-5 | ASSYSVQGKDTQY
TRBJ2-1 | - | TRBV29-1 | SGRLAGGPRSYNEQF
TRBJ1-6 | few | TRBV6-6 | ASSYSADHNSPLH
TRBJ2-3 | - | TRBV4-3 | ASSQVSGGVTDTQY
TRBJ2-1 | - | TRBV7-2 | ASSYRTDNEQF
TRBJ1-1 | - | TRBV4-1 | ASSPARVNTEAF